This TCR beta chain is from a study of cytomegalovirus exposure and HLA in healthy donors. The study's findings and limits: Previously analyzed data showed that most TCR beta V segments were productive at a frequency of about 90% or about 30%. The authors assumed roughly uniform sequencing depth across donors for presence/absence analyses.

As regards this clone: Its matching antigen is unknown.

60 Vbeta and 13 Jbeta primers were used in PCR. Assay used: immunoSEQ multiplex PCR; TCRdb lists only in-frame clones, some missing. Of approximately 180,000 clones listed, roughly 77% were seen once; the top ten hold around 1.5%. Participants comprised healthy donors of bone marrow. Sample: PBMCs. This clonotype was obtained from a woman between 50 and 59 years old in good health and CMV-seronegative.

In nucleotides, the CDR3 is TGCGCCAGCAGCCAAGACGCGGGGGCGTCTGGAAACACCATATATTTT. Translation: CASSQDAGASGNTIYF. This chain connects TRBV4-3 to TRBJ1-3, with D perhaps TRBD1 (6 bases). The CDR3 contains 16 residues. V gave up 0 bases and J gave up 1 base, with 10 bases separating them. Germline lookup yields CDR1 LGHNA and CDR2 YSLEER.